This T cell receptor (beta chain) is drawn from a study of CD8+ T cells in alopecia areata. Study overall: In an open-label trial, patients got 5 to 10 mg tofacitinib twice daily. People stayed on tofacitinib for 6 to 18 months, then stopped the drug for 6 months. Study-level findings and limits: Resident alphabeta T cells of normal skin are also sequenced in scalp samples. Although TCR sharing was seen in mice, sharing across patients was less clear, possibly for HLA-related reasons.

cDNA prepared by RNA extraction and subsequent reverse transcription served as the template for sequencing. The method was immunoSEQ multiplex PCR; TCRdb's version includes in-frame clones alone and lacks a portion of them. The sample gives 180,000 or so clones, about 63% of which show up once; about 1.5% is in the top ten. As for this clone: Its antigen is not identified.

The receptor's source is a human donor with alopecia areata. The material was CD4+ T cells sorted from blood, obtained at week 0.

CDR3 region: CAWSVGRLSYGYTF. CDR3 DNA sequence: TGTGCCTGGAGTGTCGGTAGACTCTCTTATGGCTACACCTTC. The chain employs TRBV30 and TRBJ1-2; D unresolved. V dropped 0 bases and J dropped 5 bases, with 13 bases sitting between them. The V gene's germline CDR1 is GTSNPN and CDR2 SVGIG (reference sequence). The CDR3 runs to 14 residues.